This TCR beta chain was found in a study of T cells in Graves' hyperthyroidism and ophthalmopathy. Study findings and constraints: In simple terms, a model built on 13 V-J features told ophthalmopathy apart from stable hyperthyroidism.

The germline V gene has CDR1 DFQATT and CDR2 SNEGSKA (reference sequence). The germline V and J ends were trimmed by 3 bases and 4 bases, with 15 bases remaining between them. The CDR3 is 14 residues long. Amplification yielded TCR beta CDR3 regions, with RNA transcripts as the source. With the HTBI primer set, the TCR CDR3 went through a first round of RT-PCR. TCRdb processed the multiplex PCR reads anew with MiXCR; each CDR3 protein has one entry. This sample carries roughly 500,000 distinct CDR3 sequences, around a quarter of them seen once, and the ten largest clones take about 11%. This clonotype was recorded many times. Antigen specificity is unknown.

This TCR came from a woman aged 30 to 39 with Graves' ophthalmopathy. Sequences were obtained from blood. The chain combines TRBV20-1 with TRBJ1-1; perhaps TRBD1 as D (6 bases). This CDR3 is CSARPLRGATEAFF. The CDR3 DNA is TGCAGTGCTAGGCCACTTCGGGGGGCCACTGAAGCTTTCTTT.